A single sample gave rise to the 29 T cell receptor beta chains below, sequenced in a study of blood T cells in healthy people across ages. A second PCR, run for about 7 to 12 cycles, used a sample-barcoded 5' primer plus a J-beta primer mix. TCRdb recomputed calls from the 5' RACE reads with MiXCR, one row per CDR3 protein. Among more than 800,000 distinct CDR3 sequences listed, 29% were seen once. What was sequenced was blood. These TCRs come from an elderly woman in good health.

This clonotype was observed a handful of times. With a much larger clone just one base away, this may be a read error. The chain joins TRBV29-1 to TRBJ2-5; tentative D call: TRBD2 (6 bases). CDR3 length equals 13 residues. V lost 6 bases and J lost 5, with 16 bases in between. The germline gives CDR1 SQVTM, CDR2 ANQGSEA. The CDR3 loop is CSVGYRRGETQYF. The DNA of the CDR3 is TGCAGCGTGGGATACAGGAGGGGTGAGACCCAGTACTTC.

This clonotype occurred many times. This chain joins TRBV5-1 and TRBJ1-2; D possibly corresponds to TRBD1 (6 bases). CDR1 SGHRS and CDR2 YFSETQ come from the germline V gene. CDR3 size: 16 residues. Trimming took off 4 bases at V and 8 bases at J, with 24 bases between the two ends. CDR3 sequence reads: CASSLQDSTTNVGYTF. The CDR3, as DNA: TGCGCCAGCAGCCTACAGGACAGCACCACGAATGTCGGCTACACCTTC.

A note on this clonotype: Germline and junction disagree at one end, which may indicate a read error. V usage is TRBV12-3 or TRBV12-4 and J usage is TRBJ1-1; no reliable D call. The CDR3 loop spans 13 amino acids. This CDR3 reads CTSSPDLDTEAFF. The CDR3 nucleotides are TGTACCAGCAGTCCCGACTTAGACACTGAAGCTTTCTTT.

CDR3 residues: CASIRQGHEQYF. CDR3 sequence (DNA): TGTGCCAGTATACGGCAGGGCCACGAGCAGTACTTC. J is TRBJ2-7 and V is TRBV19; the D gene is possibly TRBD1 (5 bases). This CDR3 is built from 12 residues. CDR1 and CDR2 (germline): LNHDA, SQIVND (reference sequence). Trimming took off 7 bases at V and 5 bases at J, with 12 bases between the two ends.

This clonotype has at least ten counts. The chain is built from TRBV5-1 and TRBJ1-1; tentatively, D is TRBD1 (5 bases). V gave up 0 bases and J gave up 8 bases, with 17 bases separating them. Germline V gene lookup returns CDR1 SGHRS and CDR2 YFSETQ. CDR3 length: 15 residues. The CDR3 DNA reads as TGCGCCAGCAGCTTGGCCACCGACAGCCTGGGGGAAGCTTTCTTT. This codes for CASSLATDSLGEAFF.

This clonotype has only a few counts. The rearrangement joins TRBV20-1 to TRBJ1-4; a weak D match, TRBD1 (6 bases). Looked up from germline, CDR1 is DFQATT and CDR2 is SNEGSKA (reference sequence). The V gene lost 5 bases and the J gene lost 5 bases, with 12 bases spanning the gap. The CDR3 consists of 13 residues. CDR3 sequence: CSALGQGNEKLFF. DNA of the CDR3: TGCAGTGCTCTCGGGCAGGGGAATGAAAAACTGTTTTTT.

This clonotype was detected ten times or more. The chain couples TRBV7-2 to TRBJ2-5; 13 bases are shared with TRBD2. Trimming at V came to 6 bases and at J to 4 bases, leaving 8 bases not matched to a gene. Germline CDR1 and CDR2: SGHTA and FQGNSA. The CDR3 is 16 amino acids. This CDR3 reads CASSSTRTSGGETQYF. The CDR3 region has the DNA TGTGCCAGCAGTAGTACCCGGACTAGCGGGGGAGAGACCCAGTACTTC. The whole variable domain, remainder taken from reference TRBV7-2 and TRBJ2-5, is GAGVSQSPSNKVTEKGKDVELRCDPISGHTALYWYRQSLGQGLEFLIYFQGNSAPDKSGLPSDRFSAERTGGSVSTLTIQRTQQEDSAVYLCASSSTRTSGGETQYFGPGTRLLVL.

This clonotype appeared many times. The chain couples TRBV12-3 or TRBV12-4 to TRBJ2-5; TRBD1 matches at 7 bases. There are 13 residues in the CDR3. Unmatched junction bases numbered 7, after V lost 7 bases and J lost 5 bases. The CDR3: CASTVTGLETQYF. The CDR3 coding sequence is TGTGCCAGCACCGTGACAGGGTTGGAGACCCAGTACTTC.

The chain recombines TRBV7-2 with TRBJ2-3, with TRBD2 matching 10 bases. CDR3 length: 16 amino acids. CDR1 SGHTA and CDR2 FQGNSA come from the germline V gene. V lost 5 bases, J lost 4 bases, and 9 bases stayed unmatched. This CDR3 reads CASSPLAGVVADTQYF. In DNA form, the CDR3 reads TGTGCCAGCAGCCCTCTAGCGGGAGTAGTAGCAGATACGCAGTATTTT.

This chain uses TRBV3-1 with TRBJ2-3, with 7 bases fitting TRBD1. The J segment lost 8 bases and the V segment lost 4 bases, leaving 15 bases of the junction unmatched. The CDR3 is 16 residues long. The V gene's germline CDR1 is LGHDT and CDR2 YNNKEL (reference sequence). CDR3 amino acids: CASSPDRTIPKGTQYF. CDR3 in DNA: TGTGCCAGCAGCCCGGACAGGACGATTCCGAAAGGTACGCAGTATTTT.

This clonotype turned up a few times. A much larger clone lies a single base off, so this may be a read error. This rearrangement joins TRBV3-1 to TRBJ2-1; no clear D. The J call is in doubt because the DNA end fits TRBJ2-7 better. The CDR3 runs 12 residues. Looked up from germline, CDR1 is LGHDT and CDR2 is YNNKEL (reference sequence). The CDR3 reads CASSQKLNEQYF. CDR3 sequence (DNA): TGTGCCAGCAGCCAAAAGCTCAATGAGCAGTACTTC.

This clonotype was counted at least ten times. This chain connects TRBV5-1 to TRBJ1-4; no clear D. With 1 base removed from V and 0 bases from J, the gap between germline ends came to 4 bases. Germline-derived CDR1 and CDR2 are SGHRS and YFSETQ. This CDR3 region has 14 residues. This CDR3 is CASSLSSTNEKLFF. CDR3 DNA sequence: TGCGCCAGCAGCTTGTCGTCAACTAATGAAAAACTGTTTTTT.

In its sample, this clonotype was seen a few times. The V gene is TRBV2, the J gene TRBJ1-2; D remains ambiguous. The CDR3 has 17 amino acids. The germline V gene has CDR1 SNHLY and CDR2 FYNNEI. Trimming removed 4 bases from V and 6 bases from J, with 24 bases in between. In DNA, the CDR3 is TGTGCCAGCAGTGGGTGGGCTTCGTTATCCCACACGGATGGCTACACCTTC. The encoded protein is CASSGWASLSHTDGYTF.

Ten or more counts support this clonotype. This rearrangement joins TRBV5-1 to TRBJ1-4, with D unclear. With 1 base removed from V and 13 bases from J, the gap between germline ends came to 11 bases. In germline, CDR1 is SGHRS, CDR2 YFSETQ. The CDR3 is 12 residues long. CDR3 in amino acids: CASSLMEGRLFF. In DNA, the CDR3 is TGCGCCAGCAGCTTGATGGAGGGAAGACTGTTTTTT.

V is TRBV12-3 or TRBV12-4 and J is TRBJ1-1; D remains unclear. Trimming took 6 bases from V and 4 from J, leaving 24 bases between them. This CDR3 comprises 17 residues. CDR3 bases: TGTGCCAGCAGCCCCGGGTTAGCTGGCGTTTCGGGCACTGAAGCTTTCTTT. This codes for CASSPGLAGVSGTEAFF.

Points on this clonotype: A much larger clone lies one base from this, so it may be a read error. The chain uses TRBV20-1 and TRBJ2-1; 11 bases fit TRBD2. After removal of 5 bases from V and 6 bases from J, the junction contained 9 bases not matched to a gene. Germline V lookup: CDR1 DFQATT, CDR2 SNEGSKA (reference sequence). This CDR3 region has 15 residues. The chain's CDR3 is CSAGFQLAGGNEQFF. The CDR3 coding sequence is TGCAGTGCTGGTTTTCAGCTAGCGGGGGGCAATGAGCAGTTCTTC.

This chain connects TRBV11-2 to TRBJ2-7; a weak D match, TRBD1 (5 bases). Germline CDR1 and CDR2: SGHAT and FQNNGV. This CDR3 is built from 16 residues. V shed 1 base and J shed 0 bases, with 13 bases lying between them. This chain's CDR3 is CASSLGAGQSSYEQYF. CDR3 bases: TGTGCCAGCAGCTTAGGGGCAGGACAAAGCTCCTACGAGCAGTACTTC.

This clonotype has at least ten counts. The chain carries TRBV25-1 and TRBJ2-3, with 12 bases fitting TRBD2. Germline-derived CDR1 and CDR2 are MGHDK and SYGVNS. This CDR3 is 16 amino acids long. Trimming at V came to 3 bases and at J to 5 bases, leaving 6 bases not matched to a gene. CDR3 sequence: CASSDTSGGHVDTQYF. CDR3 DNA sequence: TGTGCCAGCAGTGATACTAGCGGGGGGCACGTAGATACGCAGTATTTT.

The rearrangement joins TRBV7-6 to TRBJ2-3, with 11 bases that match TRBD2. Germline V CDR1 and CDR2: SGHVS, FNYEAQ. This CDR3 spans 17 amino acids. V shed 5 bases, J shed 3 bases, and the junction held 10 bases outside the gene matches. This CDR3 reads CASSHFSASGRTDTQYF. Here the CDR3 DNA reads TGTGCCAGCAGCCATTTTTCGGCTAGCGGGAGGACAGATACGCAGTATTTT.

This clonotype showed up many times. The chain recombines TRBV7-2 with TRBJ2-4, with TRBD2 matching 7 bases. Germline lookup yields CDR1 SGHTA and CDR2 FQGNSA. J lost 6 bases, V lost 1 base, and 6 bases had no gene match. This CDR3 region has 15 residues. The CDR3, as DNA: TGTGCCAGCAGCTTAGGGCGAGGGAGGGGAAACATTCAGTACTTC. This encodes CASSLGRGRGNIQYF.

This clonotype showed up many times. The J gene is TRBJ2-4, the V gene TRBV12-3 or TRBV12-4; 7 bases map to TRBD1. With 5 bases clipped from V and 0 bases from J, the junction kept 4 bases outside the gene matches. This CDR3 is 15 amino acids long. The CDR3 nucleotides read TGTGCCAGCAGTCGGACAGGTTTAGCCAAAAACATTCAGTACTTC. Amino acid sequence: CASSRTGLAKNIQYF.

The J gene is TRBJ2-1, the V gene TRBV6-5; 8 nucleotides line up with TRBD2. V shed 6 bases and J 10 bases; nucleotides not matched to a gene: 14. The CDR3 has 15 residues. Germline assignment: CDR1 MNHEY and CDR2 SVGAGI. CDR3 protein: CASSRRSSGSGEQFF. The CDR3 bases are TGTGCCAGCAGCCGACGATCCAGCGGGAGTGGAGAGCAGTTCTTC.

The V gene is TRBV19, the J gene TRBJ2-6; D not certain. The V end was cut by 9 bases, the J end by 0 bases, with 15 bases between. The length of the CDR3 is 16 residues. Germline V CDR1 and CDR2: LNHDA, SQIVND (reference sequence). The CDR3 DNA reads TGTGCCAGCCAACCCCGACCGACCTCTGGGGCCAACGTCCTGACTTTC. It encodes CASQPRPTSGANVLTF.

Comments on this clonotype: This may stem from a read error, because a much larger clone lies one nucleotide away. The CDR3 ends on some other residue instead of the conserved phenylalanine or tryptophan, so this is likely a read error. This sequence joins TRBV20-1 and TRBJ1-2, with D possibly being TRBD1 (5 bases). The CDR3 runs 14 residues. Germline assignment: CDR1 DFQATT and CDR2 SNEGSKA (reference sequence). V lost 0 bases, J lost 4 bases, and 12 bases lay in between. The CDR3 bases are TGCAGTGCTAGAGATTCGAGGGGCCTCTATGGCTACACCTGC. Amino acids: CSARDSRGLYGYTC.

Details on this clonotype: A much larger clone sits a single nucleotide away, making a read error possible. The chain employs TRBV7-2 and TRBJ2-7; perhaps TRBD2 as D (6 bases). CDR3 size: 15 residues. The V gene's germline CDR1 is SGHTA and CDR2 FQGNSA. This CDR3 reads CANSLTGSSSYEQYF. CDR3 DNA: TGTGCCAACAGCTTAACCGGGAGCAGCTCCTACGAGCAGTACTTC.

This clonotype has just a few counts. The V and J genes are TRBV7-2 and TRBJ2-5; TRBD2 matches 7 bases. CDR1 is SGHTA and CDR2 is FQGNSA in the germline V gene. The CDR3 loop spans 15 amino acids. With 1 base clipped from V and 11 bases from J, the junction kept 13 bases outside the gene matches. The DNA of the CDR3 is TGTGCCAGCAGCTTAGATGGTCGCGGGGGTAATGAGCAGTACTTC. Translated, it gives CASSLDGRGGNEQYF.

This clonotype was recorded at least ten times. The rearrangement links TRBV7-2 to TRBJ2-4; weak D call: TRBD2 (5 bases). The germline V and J ends were trimmed by 5 bases and 1 base, with 15 bases remaining between them. Germline V gene sequence: CDR1 SGHTA, CDR2 FQGNSA. The CDR3 length is 16 residues. The CDR3 loop is CASSLRETGAKNIQYF. In DNA, the CDR3 is TGTGCCAGCAGCCTTAGGGAAACGGGGGCCAAAAACATTCAGTACTTC.

This clonotype was seen only a few times. The chain recombines TRBV6-1 with TRBJ2-7; D gene unclear. Looked up from germline, CDR1 is MNHNS and CDR2 is SASEGT. CDR3 length equals 16 residues. Between the trimmed V and J ends, which lost 0 bases and 1 base, there was a span of 13 bases. CDR3 nucleotides: TGTGCCAGCAGTGAAGCGCTTTTCGGCATTTCCTACGAGCAGTACTTC. Protein: CASSEALFGISYEQYF.

The chain carries TRBV7-2 and TRBJ2-7; D possibly corresponds to TRBD2 (5 bases). Trimming pared 0 bases from V and 1 base from J, leaving 13 bases between. Germline V gives CDR1 SGHTA, CDR2 FQGNSA. This CDR3 has 16 amino acids. For the CDR3, the DNA is TGTGCCAGCAGCTTAGCGGCTGTGCGAGGGTCCTACGAGCAGTACTTC. It translates to CASSLAAVRGSYEQYF.